These 8 T cell receptor beta chains were sequenced from one sample in a study of T cell responses to AZD1222 COVID-19 vaccine. The protocol was immunoSEQ multiplex PCR, while the TCRdb copy is restricted to in-frame clones and leaves out a portion. Of 180,000 or so clones listed, nearly 95% are singletons. The starting material was peripheral blood, obtained 28 days after the second AZD1222 dose. These receptors were obtained from an adult who received the AZD1222 COVID-19 vaccine.

The rearrangement uses TRBV5-1 and TRBJ2-5; D is possibly TRBD1 or TRBD2 (6 bases each). CDR1 is SGHRS and CDR2 is YFSETQ in the germline V gene. V was trimmed by 4 bases and J by 5 bases, leaving 24 bases between them. The CDR3 length is 17 residues. The DNA for the CDR3 is TGCGCCAGCAGCCTGGGGGGAATACAGGGTCGGTTTGAGACCCAGTACTTC. Encoded protein: CASSLGGIQGRFETQYF.

The chain joins TRBV28 to TRBJ1-1; D ambiguous. CDR1 and CDR2 (germline): MDHEN, SYDVKM. The CDR3 spans 14 residues. V lost 3 bases to trimming and J lost 5 bases, with 13 bases between them. The CDR3 is CASSFPGGRTEAFF. CDR3 in DNA: TGTGCCAGCAGTTTTCCGGGAGGGCGGACTGAAGCTTTCTTT.

This chain links TRBV27 with TRBJ2-3; 8 positions match TRBD1. This CDR3 is built from 16 residues. V was clipped by 5 bases and J by 6 bases; unmatched bases: 13. Germline lookup yields CDR1 MNHEY and CDR2 SMNVEV (reference sequence). CDR3 amino acids: CASSLTGVGLQDTQYF. Here the CDR3 DNA reads TGTGCCAGCAGTCTGACAGGGGTGGGGCTGCAGGATACGCAGTATTTT.

J is TRBJ2-5 and V is TRBV5-1, with D possibly TRBD2 on 7 matching bases. The CDR3 totals 14 residues. V lost 4 bases to trimming and J lost 4 bases, with 14 bases between them. Germline V gives CDR1 SGHRS, CDR2 YFSETQ. The CDR3 DNA is TGCGCCAGCAGCCCCTCGGGGGGCGGAGAGACCCAGTACTTC. Translating it yields CASSPSGGGETQYF.

The J gene is TRBJ2-2, the V gene TRBV3-1 (or the pseudogene TRBV3-2), with D uncertain. The CDR3 has 13 residues. Germline V gene sequence: CDR1 LGHDT, CDR2 YNNKEL (reference sequence). V was shortened by 4 bases and J by 3 bases, with 6 bases between the two germline ends. The CDR3 loop reads CASSPSDTGELFF. CDR3 coding DNA: TGTGCCAGCAGCCCGTCGGACACCGGGGAGCTGTTTTTT.

This chain joins TRBV6-6 and TRBJ1-5; D remains ambiguous. CDR1 and CDR2 (germline): MNHNY, SVGAGI (reference sequence). The CDR3 has 13 residues. V shed 8 bases and J shed 1 base, with 9 bases lying between them. For the CDR3, the DNA is TGTGCCAGCGTCGCGGACAGCAATCAGCCCCAGCATTTT. The encoded protein is CASVADSNQPQHF.

CDR3 DNA sequence: TGTGCCAGCAGCGTCCGGACAGGCACTGGTTCACCCCTCCACTTT. Its translation is CASSVRTGTGSPLHF. This rearrangement joins TRBV9 to TRBJ1-6; 7 bases map to TRBD1. Germline CDR1 is SGDLS and CDR2 is YYNGEE. The CDR3 totals 15 residues. Losses at the gene ends were 2 bases for V and 9 bases for J; bases not matched to a gene: 8.

The V and J genes are TRBV5-4 and TRBJ2-3; 14 bases are a match to TRBD2. Germline values: CDR1 SGHNT, CDR2 YYREEE (reference sequence). The CDR3 has 16 amino acids. V lost 4 bases, J lost 2 bases, and 3 bases stayed unmatched. The CDR3 reads CASSRGLAGATDTQYF. CDR3 nucleotide sequence: TGTGCCAGCAGCCGGGGACTAGCGGGAGCCACAGATACGCAGTATTTT.